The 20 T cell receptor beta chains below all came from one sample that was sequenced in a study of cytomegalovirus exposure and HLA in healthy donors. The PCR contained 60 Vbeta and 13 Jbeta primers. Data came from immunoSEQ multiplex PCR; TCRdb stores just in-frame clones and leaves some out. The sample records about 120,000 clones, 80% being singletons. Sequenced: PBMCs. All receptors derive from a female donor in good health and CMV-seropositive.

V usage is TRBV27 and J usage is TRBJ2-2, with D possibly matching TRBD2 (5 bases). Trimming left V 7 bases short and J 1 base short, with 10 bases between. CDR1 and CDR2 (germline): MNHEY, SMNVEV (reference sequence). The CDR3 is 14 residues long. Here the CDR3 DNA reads TGTGCCAGCATGAGGGCCTTGAACACCGGGGAGCTGTTTTTT. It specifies CASMRALNTGELFF.

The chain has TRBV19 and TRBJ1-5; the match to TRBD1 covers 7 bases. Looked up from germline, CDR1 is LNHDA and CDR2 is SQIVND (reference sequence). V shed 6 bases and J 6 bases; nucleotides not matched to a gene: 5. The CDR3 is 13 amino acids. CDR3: CASRNRGGQPQHF. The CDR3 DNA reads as TGTGCCAGTAGGAACAGGGGCGGTCAGCCCCAGCATTTT.

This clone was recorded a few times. CDR3: CASSHRSGQSPTLYF. The CDR3, as DNA: TGTGCCAGCAGCCACCGCTCGGGACAGAGTCCTACGTTATACTTC. The V and J genes are TRBV5-6 and TRBJ2-7, with 7 nucleotides matching TRBD1. Germline V gene lookup returns CDR1 SGHDT and CDR2 YYEEEE. The CDR3 sequence is 15 residues long. The V and J ends lost 4 bases and 13 bases, in that order; junction bases with no gene match: 20.

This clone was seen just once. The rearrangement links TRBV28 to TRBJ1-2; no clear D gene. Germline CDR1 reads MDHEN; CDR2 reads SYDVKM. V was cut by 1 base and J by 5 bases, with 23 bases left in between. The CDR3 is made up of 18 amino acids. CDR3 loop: CASSLLPAQAQKPYGYTF. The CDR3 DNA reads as TGTGCCAGCAGTTTATTACCCGCGCAGGCCCAGAAACCATATGGCTACACCTTC.

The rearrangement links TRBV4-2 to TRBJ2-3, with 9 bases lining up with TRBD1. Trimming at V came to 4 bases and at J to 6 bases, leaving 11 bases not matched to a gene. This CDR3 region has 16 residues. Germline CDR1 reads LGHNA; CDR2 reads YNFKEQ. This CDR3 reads CASSRRGQGQGDTQYF. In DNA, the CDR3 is TGTGCCAGCAGCCGAAGGGGACAGGGTCAGGGGGATACGCAGTATTTT.

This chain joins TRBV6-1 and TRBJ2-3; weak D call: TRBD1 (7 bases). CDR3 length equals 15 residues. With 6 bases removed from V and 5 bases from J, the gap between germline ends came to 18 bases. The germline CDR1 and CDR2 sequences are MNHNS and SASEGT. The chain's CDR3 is CASSPRQGLKDTQYF. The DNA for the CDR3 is TGTGCCAGCAGCCCTCGACAGGGACTCAAAGATACGCAGTATTTT.

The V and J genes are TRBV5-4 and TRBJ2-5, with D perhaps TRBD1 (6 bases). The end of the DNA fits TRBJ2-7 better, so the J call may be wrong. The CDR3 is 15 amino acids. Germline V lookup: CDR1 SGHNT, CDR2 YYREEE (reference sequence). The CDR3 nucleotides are TGTGCCAGCAGCTTACCAGGGGAAGGGTCCTACGAGCAGTACTTC. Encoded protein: CASSLPGEGSYEQYF.

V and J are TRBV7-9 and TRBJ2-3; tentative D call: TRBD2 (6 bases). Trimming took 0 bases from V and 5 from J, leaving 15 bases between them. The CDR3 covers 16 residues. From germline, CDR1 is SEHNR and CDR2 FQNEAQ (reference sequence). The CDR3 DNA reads TGTGCCAGCAGCTTAGCCCAGGGAGGTTTGCGAGATACGCAGTATTTT. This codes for CASSLAQGGLRDTQYF.

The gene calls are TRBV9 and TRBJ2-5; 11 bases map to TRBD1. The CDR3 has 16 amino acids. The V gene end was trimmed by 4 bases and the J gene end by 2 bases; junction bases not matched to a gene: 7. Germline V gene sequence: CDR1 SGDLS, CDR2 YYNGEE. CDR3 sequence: CASSFGTGGLQETQYF. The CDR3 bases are TGTGCCAGCAGCTTCGGGACAGGGGGTTTGCAAGAGACCCAGTACTTC.

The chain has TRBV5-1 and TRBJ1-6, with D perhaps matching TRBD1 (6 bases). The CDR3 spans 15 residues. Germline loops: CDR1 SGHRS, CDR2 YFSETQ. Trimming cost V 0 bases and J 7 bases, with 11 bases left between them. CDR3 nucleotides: TGCGCCAGCAGCTTGGCCCAGGGGCCCAATTCACCCCTCCACTTT. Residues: CASSLAQGPNSPLHF.

The CDR3 DNA is TGTGCCAGCAGTGAACGTCAGGGGAACACCGGGGAGCTGTTTTTT. Amino acid sequence: CASSERQGNTGELFF. V is TRBV6-1 and J is TRBJ2-2; possibly TRBD1 for D (5 bases). Germline assignment: CDR1 MNHNS and CDR2 SASEGT. The germline V and J ends were trimmed by 2 bases and 1 base, with 8 bases remaining between them. The CDR3 is 15 amino acids.

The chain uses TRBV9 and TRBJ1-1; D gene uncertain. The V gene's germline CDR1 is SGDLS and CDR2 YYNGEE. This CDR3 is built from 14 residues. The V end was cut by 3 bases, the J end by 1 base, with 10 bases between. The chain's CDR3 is CASSARSWNTEAFF. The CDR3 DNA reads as TGTGCCAGCAGCGCGAGATCCTGGAACACTGAAGCTTTCTTT. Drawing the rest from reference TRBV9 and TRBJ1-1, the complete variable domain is DSGVTQTPKHLITATGQRVTLRCSPRSGDLSVYWYQQSLDQGLQFLIQYYNGEERAKGNILERFSAQQFPDLHSELNLSSLELGDSALYFCASSARSWNTEAFFGQGTRLTVV.

The CDR3 here is CASSPQGDYGYTF. The CDR3 DNA is TGTGCCAGCAGCCCCCAGGGTGACTATGGCTACACCTTC. V and J are TRBV7-2 and TRBJ1-2, with D maybe TRBD1 (5 bases). Germline loops: CDR1 SGHTA, CDR2 FQGNSA. The V end was cut by 5 bases, the J end by 3 bases, with 10 bases between. The CDR3 length is 13 residues.

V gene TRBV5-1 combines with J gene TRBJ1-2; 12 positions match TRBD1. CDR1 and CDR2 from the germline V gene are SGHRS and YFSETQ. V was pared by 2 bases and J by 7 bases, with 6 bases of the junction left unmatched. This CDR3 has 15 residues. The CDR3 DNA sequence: TGCGCCAGCAGCTTATCGGGACAGGGGGCCGGTGGCTACACCTTC. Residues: CASSLSGQGAGGYTF.

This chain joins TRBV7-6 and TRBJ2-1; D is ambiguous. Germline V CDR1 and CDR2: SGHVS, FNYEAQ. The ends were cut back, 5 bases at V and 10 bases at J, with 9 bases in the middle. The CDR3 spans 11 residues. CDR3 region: CASSAMREQFF. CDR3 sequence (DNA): TGTGCCAGCAGCGCCATGAGGGAGCAGTTCTTC.

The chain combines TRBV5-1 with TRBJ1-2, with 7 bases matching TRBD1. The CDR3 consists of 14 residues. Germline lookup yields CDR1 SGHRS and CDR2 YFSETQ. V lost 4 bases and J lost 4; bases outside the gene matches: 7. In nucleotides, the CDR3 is TGCGCCAGCAGCATCGACCGGGACAGCTATGGCTACACCTTC. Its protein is CASSIDRDSYGYTF.

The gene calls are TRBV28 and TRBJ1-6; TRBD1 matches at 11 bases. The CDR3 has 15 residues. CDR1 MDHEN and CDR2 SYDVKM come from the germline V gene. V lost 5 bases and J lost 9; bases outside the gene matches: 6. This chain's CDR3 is CASSGGTGGFSPLHF. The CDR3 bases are TGTGCCAGCAGTGGAGGGACAGGGGGATTTTCACCCCTCCACTTT.

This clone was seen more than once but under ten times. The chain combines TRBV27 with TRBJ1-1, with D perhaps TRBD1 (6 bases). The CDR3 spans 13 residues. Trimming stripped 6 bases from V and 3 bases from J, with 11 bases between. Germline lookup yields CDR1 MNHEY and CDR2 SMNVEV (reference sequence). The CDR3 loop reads CASSRTVHTEAFF. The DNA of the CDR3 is TGTGCCAGCAGCAGGACAGTTCACACTGAAGCTTTCTTT.

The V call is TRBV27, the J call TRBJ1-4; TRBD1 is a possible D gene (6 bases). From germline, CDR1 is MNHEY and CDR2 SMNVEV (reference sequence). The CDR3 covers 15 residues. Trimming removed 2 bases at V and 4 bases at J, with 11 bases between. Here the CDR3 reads CASSLMGAGNEKLFF. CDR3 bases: TGTGCCAGCAGTTTAATGGGGGCGGGTAATGAAAAACTGTTTTTT.

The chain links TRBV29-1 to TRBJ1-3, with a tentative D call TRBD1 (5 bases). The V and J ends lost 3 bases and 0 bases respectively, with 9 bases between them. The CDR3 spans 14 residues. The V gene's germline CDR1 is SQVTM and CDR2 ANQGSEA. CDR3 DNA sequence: TGCAGCGTTGAGGACATTAGCTCTGGAAACACCATATATTTT. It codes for CSVEDISSGNTIYF.